This T cell receptor beta chain is drawn from a study of control samples from healthy donors and cancer patients. Sequencing used immunoSEQ multiplex PCR; TCRdb keeps in-frame clones, though not all of them. The sample holds a few hundred thousand clones, 90% seen once. The CDR3 spans 16 residues. Trimming left V 0 bases short and J 2 bases short, with 14 bases between. Germline values: CDR1 MGHRA, CDR2 YSYEKL. This chain connects TRBV4-1 to TRBJ2-7; perhaps D is TRBD1 or TRBD2 (5 bases each). The clonotype comes from a man aged 35 to 55 with head and neck cancer. Material for sequencing was PBMCs. The CDR3 reads CASSQDPGTIAYEQYF. The CDR3 nucleotides are TGCGCCAGCAGCCAAGATCCCGGGACGATAGCCTACGAGCAGTACTTC.